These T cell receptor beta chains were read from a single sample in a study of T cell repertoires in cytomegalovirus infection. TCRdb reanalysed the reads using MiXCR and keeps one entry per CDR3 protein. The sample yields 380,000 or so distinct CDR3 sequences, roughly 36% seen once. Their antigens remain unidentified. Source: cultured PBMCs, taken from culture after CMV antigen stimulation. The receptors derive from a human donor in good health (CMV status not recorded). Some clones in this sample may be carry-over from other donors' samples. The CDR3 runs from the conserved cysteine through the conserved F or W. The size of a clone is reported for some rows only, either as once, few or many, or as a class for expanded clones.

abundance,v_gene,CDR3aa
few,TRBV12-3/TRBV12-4,CASNIGPGSDTQYF
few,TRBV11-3,CASAYMGGRETQYF
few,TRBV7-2,CASSAYTGELFF
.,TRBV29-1,CSVEEGLSTDTQYF
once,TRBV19,CASSSNSYHYNEQFF
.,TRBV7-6,CASSFGGSDNEQFF
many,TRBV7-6,CASSLAVGRGETQYF
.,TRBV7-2,CASSLAPGTSAYEQYF
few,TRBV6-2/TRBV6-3,CASSPGTPPSLHF
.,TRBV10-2,CASIRGGLADTDTQYF
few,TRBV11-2,CASSLEASGTNEQFF
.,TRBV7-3,CASSQVLEQFF
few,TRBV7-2,CASSTRTTNEQFF
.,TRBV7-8,CASSFGTVQETQYF
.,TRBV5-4,CASSLGVAGAEAFF
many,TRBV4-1,CASSHSSLGGSPYEQYF
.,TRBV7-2,CASSSRNSYNEQFF
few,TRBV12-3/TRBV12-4,CARGDRVIAEAFF
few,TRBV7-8,CASSRAGRQSSYNEQFF
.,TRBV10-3,CAISSGPEGEQFF
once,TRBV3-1,CASSTGLVRLFF
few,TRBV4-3,CASSQDYRAGGEQYF
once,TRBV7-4,CASSLGTSSGVGTDTQYF
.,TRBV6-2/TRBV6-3,CASIRTGAYNEQFF
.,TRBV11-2,CASSLVTGAGNTEAFF
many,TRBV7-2,CASSGRQGTNSPLHF
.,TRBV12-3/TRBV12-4,CASSLEEGDGYTF
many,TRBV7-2,CASSLSRDQETQYF
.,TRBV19,CASIPTYDRGYGYTF
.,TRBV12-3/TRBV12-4,CASSLQVNTEAFF
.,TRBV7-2,CASSSLTAETQYF
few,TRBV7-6,CASSLGRSSPNTGELFF
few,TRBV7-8,CASSWRSGTYNEQFF
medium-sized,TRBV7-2,CASSLWASGTYNEQFF
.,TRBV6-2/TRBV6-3,CASSYSGAYEQYF
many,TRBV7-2,CASSPRLAPDSNEQFF
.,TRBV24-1,CATSDWGNEQFF
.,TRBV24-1,CATSDRLADSYNEQFF
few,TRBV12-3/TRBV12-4,CASKQVYEETQYF
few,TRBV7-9,CASQGGETQYF
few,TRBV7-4,CASSLPVGCNQPQHF
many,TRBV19,CASSIDSLNYNEQFF
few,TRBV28,CASSLPTGRGEQFF
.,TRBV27,CASSSWDRGLGTDTQYF
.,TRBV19,CASSRVTPGVNQPQHF
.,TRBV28,CASSLRDEAFF
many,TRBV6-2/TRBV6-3,CASIPAGVYNEQFF
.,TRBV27,CASSSPLAGGMNEQFF
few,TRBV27,CASSLQGAGTDTQYF
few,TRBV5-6,CASSLEDREAYEQYF
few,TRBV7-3,CASSSRRTDTQYF
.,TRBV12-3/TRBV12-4,CASSFGDGRDQETQYF
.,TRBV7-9,CASSEGASGSADTQYF
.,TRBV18,CASSPPPDRDRAFF
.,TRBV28,CASSPRTSGGGDNEQFF
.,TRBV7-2,CASSLDWSYNEQFF
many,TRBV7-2,CATVGQGTYEQYF
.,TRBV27,CASSPRAGGSYEQYF
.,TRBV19,CASSLWTGFRSGTEAFF